Following are 27 T cell receptor beta chains from one sample sequenced in a study of PD-1 blockade in classical Hodgkin lymphoma. Some clones are missing from TCRdb's copy, which holds only in-frame ones; the method was immunoSEQ multiplex PCR. Of about 23,000 clones listed, around 64% are singletons. Every patient relapsed after autologous stem cell transplantation, and brentuximab vedotin exposure varied. Material: peripheral blood mononuclear cells (PBMCs), obtained at baseline. The receptors shown here come from a human donor with classical Hodgkin lymphoma.

The chain links TRBV7-9 to TRBJ2-1, with 11 nucleotides matching TRBD2. The CDR3 covers 19 residues. The trim removed 5 bases at V and 2 bases at J, leaving 14 bases unmatched. Germline V gives CDR1 SEHNR, CDR2 FQNEAQ (reference sequence). The CDR3 here is CASSHTPLAGGITYNEQFF. The CDR3, as DNA: TGTGCCAGCAGCCACACTCCTCTAGCGGGGGGAATAACCTACAATGAGCAGTTCTTC.

V and J are TRBV15 and TRBJ1-6; D possibly corresponds to TRBD1 (5 bases). Germline CDR1 reads LNHNV; CDR2 reads YYDKDF (reference sequence). V gave up 1 base and J gave up 4 bases, with 8 bases separating them. CDR3 length: 15 amino acids. The CDR3 here is CATSRGGQYNSPLHF. The CDR3 nucleotides read TGTGCCACCAGCAGAGGGGGCCAATATAATTCACCCCTCCACTTT.

The CDR3 bases are TGTGCCGGCACCCGGGACGTTGGCGGGGAGCTGTTTTTT. This codes for CAGTRDVGGELFF. The chain recombines TRBV6-6 with TRBJ2-2, with D perhaps being TRBD1 or TRBD2 (5 bases each). Germline V gives CDR1 MNHNY, CDR2 SVGAGI (reference sequence). The CDR3 extends over 13 amino acids. Deletions cut 11 bases from V and 7 bases from J, with 17 bases between.

This rearrangement joins TRBV19 to TRBJ1-2, with 7 nucleotides matching TRBD1. Germline CDR1 LNHDA, CDR2 SQIVND (reference sequence). Germline trimming cut 5 bases from V and 8 bases from J; bases unmatched to any gene: 8. The CDR3 sequence is 13 residues long. Written as DNA, the CDR3 is TGTGCCAGTAGTTGGACAGGACTTGTCGGCTACACCTTC. Protein sequence: CASSWTGLVGYTF.

This chain connects TRBV29-1 to TRBJ2-2; TRBD2 matches at 9 bases. Germline V gives CDR1 SQVTM, CDR2 ANQGSEA. The CDR3 is made up of 17 amino acids. Losses at the gene ends were 5 bases for V and 6 bases for J; bases not matched to a gene: 16. CDR3 residues: CSVLGLNRVAGAGELFF. Written as DNA, the CDR3 is TGCAGCGTTCTGGGGCTTAACAGGGTAGCGGGGGCCGGGGAGCTGTTTTTT.

The table lists this clone with a few counts. This chain uses TRBV5-1 with TRBJ2-1, with 8 bases lining up with TRBD2. The CDR3 consists of 16 residues. Germline lookup yields CDR1 SGHRS and CDR2 YFSETQ. Unmatched junction bases numbered 12, after V lost 4 bases and J lost 6 bases. The CDR3 spells CASSPGLVAGSNEQFF. CDR3 nucleotides: TGCGCCAGCAGCCCAGGGTTGGTAGCGGGGTCCAATGAGCAGTTCTTC. The complete variable domain, with remaining parts taken from reference TRBV5-1 and TRBJ2-1, reads KAGVTQTPRYLIKTRGQQVTLSCSPISGHRSVSWYQQTPGQGLQFLFEYFSETQRNKGNFPGRFSGRQFSNSRSEMNVSTLELGDSALYLCASSPGLVAGSNEQFFGPGTRLTVL.

This clone is judged medium-sized. The chain combines TRBV6-6 with TRBJ1-4, with D perhaps TRBD1 (5 bases). V was trimmed by 10 bases and J by 2 bases, leaving 14 bases between them. This CDR3 comprises 14 residues. Germline assignment: CDR1 MNHNY and CDR2 SVGAGI (reference sequence). The chain's CDR3 is CATRTRDTNEKLFF. For the CDR3, the DNA is TGTGCCACCCGGACCCGGGACACTAATGAAAAACTGTTTTTT.

This clone appeared a single time. In DNA form, the CDR3 reads TGCGCCAGCAGTGCGGGCGCCGGACAACTGTTTTTT. Its protein is CASSAGAGQLFF. This chain joins TRBV10-1 and TRBJ1-4; no clear D gene. V was pared by 4 bases and J by 12 bases, with 12 bases between. The CDR3 length is 12 residues. The germline gives CDR1 WNHNN, CDR2 SYGVQD (reference sequence).

The gene calls are TRBV29-1 and TRBJ2-1, with unresolved D. The CDR3 is made up of 14 amino acids. CDR1 and CDR2 from the germline V gene are SQVTM and ANQGSEA. V lost 3 bases, J lost 0 bases, and 9 bases lay in between. The CDR3 coding sequence is TGCAGCGTTGAGGAGAAGAGCTCCTACAATGAGCAGTTCTTC. Translation gives CSVEEKSSYNEQFF.

There are a few counts of this clone. This chain joins TRBV28 and TRBJ1-1; D may be TRBD1 (5 bases). Trimming removed 7 bases from V and 1 base from J, with 10 bases in between. There are 13 residues in the CDR3. CDR1 is MDHEN, CDR2 SYDVKM, per germline. The CDR3 loop is CASKGLRNTEAFF. Written as DNA, the CDR3 is TGTGCCAGCAAGGGGCTGAGGAACACTGAAGCTTTCTTT.

This chain links TRBV28 with TRBJ1-1; D unresolved. Germline CDR1 MDHEN, CDR2 SYDVKM. V was trimmed by 6 bases and J by 1 base, leaving 12 bases between them. CDR3 length: 14 amino acids. The CDR3 reads CASRGPGRNTEAFF. The CDR3 DNA reads as TGTGCCAGCAGGGGCCCGGGCCGGAACACTGAAGCTTTCTTT. Filled out from reference TRBV28 and TRBJ1-1, the complete variable domain reads DVKVTQSSRYLVKRTGEKVFLECVQDMDHENMFWYRQDPGLGLRLIYFSYDVKMKEKGDIPEGYSVSREKKERFSLILESASTNQTSMYLCASRGPGRNTEAFFGQGTRLTVV.

This clone was seen a single time. The junction departs from the called germline gene at one end, perhaps through a read error. The CDR3 sequence is CASRQTSGGAETQYF. CDR3 DNA sequence: TGCGCCAGCCGCCAGACTAGCGGGGGGGCGGAGACGCAGTATTTT. V is TRBV4-3 and J is TRBJ2-3; the match to TRBD2 covers 14 bases. The CDR3 consists of 15 residues. Per the germline V gene, CDR1 is LGHNA and CDR2 is YSLEER.

V is TRBV7-8 and J is TRBJ1-3; 10 bases are a match to TRBD1. In germline, CDR1 is SGHVS, CDR2 FQNEAQ. V dropped 1 base and J dropped 1; count of bases not matched to a gene: 1. This CDR3 region has 16 residues. CDR3 in amino acids: CASSLGDRGSGNTIYF. Here the CDR3 DNA reads TGTGCCAGCAGCTTAGGGGACAGGGGATCTGGAAACACCATATATTTT.

The rearrangement uses TRBV7-2 and TRBJ2-3; tentatively, D is TRBD2 (7 bases). This CDR3 is built from 13 residues. Germline V gene sequence: CDR1 SGHTA, CDR2 FQGNSA. V lost 5 bases and J lost 6, with 12 bases in between. Here the CDR3 DNA reads TGTGCCAGCAGCCTCGGGGGGCCCGATACGCAGTATTTT. It yields the protein CASSLGGPDTQYF.

The chain recombines TRBV21-1 with TRBJ1-2; TRBD1, as called in the table, went unchecked against the DNA. TRBV21-1 is a recognized pseudogene. CDR3 size: 14 residues. The CDR3 nucleotides are TGTGCCAGCCCAAGGGGCCGATTATTCTATGGCTACACCTTC. Protein sequence: CASPRGRLFYGYTF.

Many counts were recorded for this clone. In the same sample, other DNA sequences code for this CDR3. The chain combines TRBV5-4 with TRBJ2-1; TRBD2 aligns across 9 bases. The CDR3 loop spans 15 amino acids. CDR1 is SGHNT, CDR2 YYREEE, per germline (reference sequence). The junction had 3 bases not matched to a gene; V was cut back by 0 bases and J by 5 bases. The chain's CDR3 is CASSLVAGEHNEQFF. The CDR3 bases are TGTGCCAGCAGCTTGGTAGCGGGGGAGCACAATGAGCAGTTCTTC.

The rearrangement links TRBV2 to TRBJ2-5, with 14 bases aligning to TRBD2. With V trimmed by 10 bases and J by 5 bases, 12 bases remained unmatched. Germline assignment: CDR1 SNHLY and CDR2 FYNNEI. The CDR3 is 16 amino acids. As DNA, the CDR3 is TGTGCCATCGAAGGGGGACTAGCGGGAGAGGGGGAGACCCAGTACTTC. Residues: CAIEGGLAGEGETQYF.

The rearrangement uses TRBV6-1 and TRBJ2-7; a weak D match, TRBD1 (5 bases). The germline V and J ends were trimmed by 6 bases and 1 base, with 7 bases remaining between them. CDR3 size: 12 residues. The germline CDR1 and CDR2 sequences are MNHNS and SASEGT. CDR3 sequence: CASRGDSYEQYV. CDR3 coding DNA: TGTGCCAGCAGAGGGGATTCCTACGAGCAGTACGTC.

V and J are TRBV27 and TRBJ2-3; D unclear. Trimming pared 3 bases from V and 0 bases from J, leaving 10 bases between. Germline-derived CDR1 and CDR2 are MNHEY and SMNVEV (reference sequence). This CDR3 contains 15 residues. The CDR3 loop is CASSFQPTSTDTQYF. CDR3 sequence (DNA): TGTGCCAGCAGTTTCCAGCCCACTAGCACAGATACGCAGTATTTT.

The CDR3 region has the DNA TGCGCCAGCAGCCAGGGTCCTTGGGATGAGCAGTTCTTC. Protein product: CASSQGPWDEQFF. The chain has TRBV4-3 and TRBJ2-1; D call uncertain. Germline CDR1 and CDR2: LGHNA and YSLEER. The CDR3 extends over 13 amino acids. V dropped 3 bases and J dropped 8 bases, with 11 bases sitting between them.

This clone has only a few counts. This specimen includes other DNA sequences encoding the same CDR3. This chain connects TRBV10-1 to TRBJ2-2, with D possibly being TRBD1 (5 bases). In germline, CDR1 is WNHNN, CDR2 SYGVQD (reference sequence). The CDR3 is 12 amino acids. Trimming left V 5 bases short and J 4 bases short, with 5 bases between. As DNA, the CDR3 is TGCGCCAGCAGTACAGGCACCGGGGAGCTGTTTTTT. Translated: CASSTGTGELFF.

The chain couples TRBV6-5 to TRBJ2-7; D is possibly TRBD2 (5 bases). The CDR3 spans 11 residues. Germline values: CDR1 MNHEY, CDR2 SVGAGI. The V and J ends lost 7 bases and 4 bases respectively, with 8 bases between them. The CDR3 sequence: CASNSGYEQYF. DNA of the CDR3: TGTGCCAGCAACTCGGGGTACGAGCAGTACTTC.

J is TRBJ1-2 and V is TRBV11-2; weak D call: TRBD1 (5 bases). The germline gives CDR1 SGHAT, CDR2 FQNNGV. V gave up 5 bases and J gave up 7 bases, with 20 bases separating them. The CDR3 has 15 residues. The CDR3 reads CASSLGEVIVSGYTF. CDR3 nucleotide sequence: TGTGCCAGCAGCCTGGGGGAGGTAATTGTATCTGGCTACACCTTC.

The chain is built from TRBV30 and TRBJ1-1; 9 bases align to TRBD1. J was trimmed by 5 bases and V by 5 bases; bases with no gene match: 6. The CDR3 runs to 13 residues. CDR1 is GTSNPN, CDR2 SVGIG, per germline (reference sequence). This chain's CDR3 is CAWSGQGRTEAFF. The CDR3 DNA reads as TGTGCCTGGTCGGGACAGGGAAGAACTGAAGCTTTCTTT.

The chain links TRBV19 to TRBJ1-3; D not certain. V lost 3 bases to trimming and J lost 1 base, with 10 bases between them. The germline V gene has CDR1 LNHDA and CDR2 SQIVND (reference sequence). The CDR3 runs 15 residues. As DNA, the CDR3 is TGTGCCAGTAGTATCCTTGGGGATTCTGGAAACACCATATATTTT. Translation gives CASSILGDSGNTIYF.

The chain recombines TRBV6-6 with TRBJ1-6; D not certain. The CDR3 is 14 residues long. The V end was cut by 2 bases, the J end by 3 bases, with 5 bases between. Germline lookup yields CDR1 MNHNY and CDR2 SVGAGI (reference sequence). CDR3 in amino acids: CASSYRDYNSPLHF. CDR3 bases: TGTGCCAGCAGTTACAGGGACTATAATTCACCCCTCCACTTT.

The J gene is TRBJ2-2, the V gene TRBV7-9; possibly TRBD2 for D (6 bases). The CDR3 totals 16 residues. Germline loops: CDR1 SEHNR, CDR2 FQNEAQ (reference sequence). Trimming left V 3 bases short and J 0 bases short, with 11 bases between. In nucleotides, the CDR3 is TGTGCCAGCAGCTTGGTGGGGGGATCGAACACCGGGGAGCTGTTTTTT. This codes for CASSLVGGSNTGELFF.